The present T cell receptor beta chain was sequenced within a study of cytomegalovirus exposure and HLA in healthy donors. J was trimmed by 5 bases and V by 0 bases; bases with no gene match: 4. There are 15 residues in the CDR3. Germline assignment: CDR1 MGHDK and CDR2 SYGVNS. A word on this clone: As yet, its antigen is unknown.

Donors showed nominal health when sampled, although they likely had unrecorded immune exposures. Study findings and constraints: It was shown in a later analysis that HLA-associated TCR beta chains were more clonally expanded than other, equally common chains.

PCR employed 60 Vbeta and 13 Jbeta primers. Profiling relied on immunoSEQ multiplex PCR, and the TCRdb table lists in-frame clones only, not all of them. Among 75,000 to 90,000 clones, roughly 80% were seen once, and the ten largest hold around an eighth. The chain is built from TRBV25-1 and TRBJ1-5; 7 nucleotides align to TRBD1. The sample was PBMCs. This TCR was sampled from a human donor in good health. The CDR3 coding sequence is TGTGCCAGCAGTGAATATGGGACAGATCATCAGCCCCAGCATTTT. As protein: CASSEYGTDHQPQHF.